This T cell receptor beta chain was documented in a study of graft-versus-host responses after intestinal transplantation. Study-level information: Every one of the recipients received anti-thymocyte globulin induction and afterwards took tacrolimus and steroids for roughly three years.

The sample holds a few counts of this clone. The antigen remains undetermined. Sequencing used immunoSEQ multiplex PCR; TCRdb keeps in-frame clones, though not all of them. The profile shows tens of thousands of clones, approximately 95% of them singletons. V was clipped by 5 bases and J by 5 bases; unmatched bases: 6. Germline CDR1 is MNHEY and CDR2 is SMNVEV (reference sequence). CDR3 length: 13 residues. J is TRBJ2-7 and V is TRBV27; 7 nucleotides agree with TRBD2. This clonotype originated in a human donor who received an intestinal transplant. The sequences come from unstimulated CD8+ T cells sorted from spleen or lymph node cells, collected before intestinal transplant. CDR3 protein: CASSTRGVNEQYF. In nucleotides, the CDR3 is TGTGCCAGCAGTACCCGGGGGGTCAACGAGCAGTACTTC.